The 22 T cell receptor beta chains in this list originate from one sample, sequenced in a study of T cells after yellow fever vaccination. Using its own MiXCR run on the 5' RACE reads, TCRdb lists one record per CDR3 protein. The sample consists of some 400,000 distinct CDR3 sequences, roughly 6.1% of them appearing once. Here the sequenced sample was PBMCs, taken 5 days after the yellow fever booster vaccination. The receptors shown here come from a man between 25 and 39 years old who received the YFV17D yellow fever vaccine.

The chain combines TRBV19 with TRBJ1-6; no firm D call. Germline V CDR1 and CDR2: LNHDA, SQIVND (reference sequence). V was pared by 3 bases and J by 10 bases, with 13 bases between. This CDR3 contains 14 residues. The DNA for the CDR3 is TGTGCCAGTAGTATGGCCAGGTCTTCGTCACCCCTCCACTTT. Its protein product is CASSMARSSSPLHF. The complete variable domain, with remaining parts taken from reference TRBV19 and TRBJ1-6, reads DGGITQSPKYLFRKEGQNVTLSCEQNLNHDAMYWYRQDPGQGLRLIYYSQIVNDFQKGDIAEGYSVSREKKESFPLTVTSAQKNPTAFYLCASSMARSSSPLHFGNGTRLTVT.

In this sample, this clonotype turned up a few times. The rearrangement uses TRBV5-4 and TRBJ2-5, with 9 positions matching TRBD2. Germline lookup yields CDR1 SGHNT and CDR2 YYREEE (reference sequence). Losses at the gene ends were 5 bases for V and 2 bases for J; bases not matched to a gene: 7. The CDR3 totals 15 residues. For the CDR3, the DNA is TGTGCCAGCAGACCCGGGACTAGCAGACAAGAGACCCAGTACTTC. Residues: CASRPGTSRQETQYF.

This sequence joins TRBV20-1 and TRBJ2-5, with D possibly matching TRBD2 (6 bases). The CDR3 spans 14 residues. Germline CDR1 DFQATT, CDR2 SNEGSKA (reference sequence). The V and J ends lost 5 bases and 6 bases respectively, with 19 bases between them. The chain's CDR3 is CSASGRGWEKTQYF. The DNA for the CDR3 is TGCAGTGCTTCAGGACGGGGGTGGGAGAAGACCCAGTACTTC.

The V call is TRBV5-1, the J call TRBJ2-7, with 11 bases lining up with TRBD2. The germline V gene has CDR1 SGHRS and CDR2 YFSETQ. The CDR3 has 15 amino acids. V trimming: 0 bases; J trimming: 2 bases; junction bases outside the gene matches: 1. The CDR3 loop reads CASSLVAGGPYEQYF. The CDR3 DNA reads TGCGCCAGCAGCTTGGTAGCGGGAGGGCCCTACGAGCAGTACTTC.

The chain uses TRBV9 and TRBJ2-5; D could derive from TRBD1 or TRBD2 (5 bases each). Germline lookup yields CDR1 SGDLS and CDR2 YYNGEE. Between the trimmed V and J ends, which lost 4 bases and 6 bases, there was a span of 7 bases. The CDR3 runs to 11 residues. The DNA for the CDR3 is TGTGCCAGCAGCAGGGGACAGACCCAGTACTTC. Residues: CASSRGQTQYF.

The chain combines TRBV20-1 with TRBJ2-3; maybe TRBD1 (6 bases). Germline V gives CDR1 DFQATT, CDR2 SNEGSKA (reference sequence). V shed 1 base and J shed 5 bases, with 16 bases lying between them. This CDR3 spans 15 amino acids. The CDR3 region is CSARVQPGAQDTQYF. DNA for the CDR3: TGCAGTGCTAGAGTGCAGCCAGGGGCGCAAGATACGCAGTATTTT.

J is TRBJ2-5 and V is TRBV5-6; D unclear. Germline-derived CDR1 and CDR2 are SGHDT and YYEEEE. Trimming removed 4 bases at V and 4 bases at J, with 11 bases between. The CDR3 runs 13 residues. The CDR3 region is CASSPRVAETQYF. CDR3 coding DNA: TGTGCCAGCAGCCCAAGGGTAGCAGAGACCCAGTACTTC.

CDR3 in amino acids: CASSLTQTGLSEGTQYF. In DNA form, the CDR3 reads TGTGCCAGCAGTCTCACCCAGACGGGACTCTCGGAAGGGACCCAGTACTTC. V usage is TRBV27 and J usage is TRBJ2-5, with D possibly being TRBD2 (6 bases). The CDR3 consists of 17 residues. Between the trimmed V and J ends, which lost 5 bases and 7 bases, there was a span of 26 bases. The germline V gene encodes CDR1 MNHEY and CDR2 SMNVEV (reference sequence).

This clonotype was observed many times. This chain links TRBV6-1 with TRBJ2-5; D may correspond to TRBD1 or TRBD2 (6 bases each). The CDR3 runs 15 residues. Germline loops: CDR1 MNHNS, CDR2 SASEGT. Trimming shortened V by 6 bases and J by 1 base, and 15 bases separated the two germline ends. The CDR3 here is CASSPLGGPQETQYF. CDR3 DNA sequence: TGTGCCAGCAGCCCCCTCGGGGGCCCCCAAGAGACCCAGTACTTC.

The V gene is TRBV20-1, the J gene TRBJ1-1; D not resolved. The CDR3 runs 13 residues. Germline values: CDR1 DFQATT, CDR2 SNEGSKA (reference sequence). V dropped 0 bases and J dropped 5 bases, with 10 bases sitting between them. CDR3 sequence reads: CSARDLTGTEAFF. CDR3 nucleotides: TGCAGTGCTAGAGATCTTACGGGGACTGAAGCTTTCTTT.

The chain recombines TRBV6-1 with TRBJ1-1; maybe TRBD1 (5 bases). The V end lost 6 bases, the J end lost 5 bases, and 10 bases lay between the germline ends. Germline CDR1 is MNHNS and CDR2 is SASEGT. This CDR3 is 12 amino acids long. CDR3 DNA sequence: TGTGCCAGCAGGGGGACCAAAACTGAAGCTTTCTTT. Encoded protein: CASRGTKTEAFF.

This clonotype was detected many times. The chain recombines TRBV5-1 with TRBJ2-3; no clear D gene. V was trimmed by 3 bases and J by 1 base, leaving 6 bases between them. Germline loops: CDR1 SGHRS, CDR2 YFSETQ. The length of the CDR3 is 13 residues. The CDR3 nucleotides read TGCGCCAGCAGCTCGACCGGCACAGATACGCAGTATTTT. It codes for CASSSTGTDTQYF.

This clonotype was detected ten times or more. The chain carries TRBV6-2 or TRBV6-3 and TRBJ2-1, with D unresolved. From germline, CDR1 is MNHEY and CDR2 SVGEGT. The CDR3 length is 11 residues. Trimming removed 8 bases from V and 6 bases from J, with 8 bases in between. DNA of the CDR3: TGTGCCAGCCAGCAACGCAATGAGCAGTTCTTC. It yields the protein CASQQRNEQFF.

This clonotype has only a few counts. The rearrangement links TRBV7-2 to TRBJ2-5, with TRBD1 identical over 8 bases. Germline V gene lookup returns CDR1 SGHTA and CDR2 FQGNSA. The ends lost 5 bases at V and 5 bases at J; junction bases unmatched: 10. CDR3 length equals 15 residues. CDR3 sequence (DNA): TGTGCCAGCAGCAGCGGACAGGGTTTAGCGGAGACCCAGTACTTC. Encoded protein: CASSSGQGLAETQYF.

This clonotype was seen only a few times. The chain combines TRBV21-1 with TRBJ2-5. TRBV21-1 counts as a pseudogene. CDR3 length: 15 amino acids. The CDR3 sequence is CASSKLIPRSLTQYF. In nucleotides, the CDR3 is TGTGCCAGCAGCAAACTTATCCCCAGAAGTTTAACCCAGTACTTC.

This clonotype has at least ten counts. The chain couples TRBV7-6 to TRBJ1-1, with unresolved D. Germline V gene sequence: CDR1 SGHVS, CDR2 FNYEAQ. The CDR3 contains 15 residues. The ends were cut back, 4 bases at V and 0 bases at J, with 12 bases in the middle. The CDR3 region has the DNA TGTGCCAGCAGCTATCTTGGAGGGATGAACACTGAAGCTTTCTTT. Translation gives CASSYLGGMNTEAFF.

This clonotype was picked up many times. The rearrangement uses TRBV7-9 and TRBJ2-5; unclear D gene. The ends were cut back, 4 bases at V and 2 bases at J, with 14 bases in the middle. Per the germline V gene, CDR1 is SEHNR and CDR2 is FQNEAQ (reference sequence). The CDR3 has 15 amino acids. This CDR3 reads CASSSLGAAQETQYF. The DNA of the CDR3 is TGTGCCAGCAGCTCCTTAGGAGCTGCACAAGAGACCCAGTACTTC.

This clonotype turned up a few times. This chain joins TRBV28 and TRBJ1-5; D is perhaps TRBD1 (5 bases). This CDR3 has 15 amino acids. Looked up from germline, CDR1 is MDHEN and CDR2 is SYDVKM. The V and J ends lost 0 bases and 6 bases respectively, with 12 bases between them. CDR3 nucleotide sequence: TGTGCCAGCAGTTTATGGTTGGGGCGCAGTCAGCCCCAGCATTTT. The encoded protein is CASSLWLGRSQPQHF.

Note on this clonotype: A much larger clone sits a single nucleotide away, making a read error possible. As the CDR3 is not closed by the conserved phenylalanine or tryptophan, this likely results from a read error. The chain employs TRBV12-3 or TRBV12-4 and TRBJ2-5; D is undetermined. The CDR3 has 15 residues. The ends were cut back, 3 bases at V and 5 bases at J, with 16 bases in the middle. CDR3 coding DNA: TGTGCCAGCAGTTTTCCACCACGGCCGGGCGAGACCCAGTACTCC. It codes for CASSFPPRPGETQYS.

This chain links TRBV5-4 with TRBJ2-2; TRBD2 is a possible D gene (6 bases). Trimming took off 1 base at V and 8 bases at J, with 12 bases between the two ends. From germline, CDR1 is SGHNT and CDR2 YYREEE (reference sequence). CDR3 size: 14 residues. CDR3: CASSLWRAPGELFF. The DNA of the CDR3 is TGTGCCAGCAGCTTGTGGAGGGCTCCTGGGGAGCTGTTTTTT.

In its sample, this clonotype was seen a few times. The chain carries TRBV7-3 and TRBJ2-5, with 13 bases that match TRBD2. CDR3 size: 17 residues. From germline, CDR1 is SGHTA and CDR2 FQGTGA. J gave up 4 bases and V 4 bases, and 9 bases lay outside the gene matches. As DNA, the CDR3 is TGTGCCAGCAGCTCCGGACTAGCGGGAGTATTAGGAGAGACCCAGTACTTC. This codes for CASSSGLAGVLGETQYF.

This clonotype has a handful of counts. This sequence joins TRBV7-2 and TRBJ2-5; no definite D call. The V end lost 4 bases, the J end lost 4 bases, and 10 bases lay between the germline ends. CDR1 and CDR2 from the germline V gene are SGHTA and FQGNSA. The CDR3 spans 13 residues. The CDR3 protein is CASSSLVVETQYF. CDR3 coding DNA: TGTGCCAGCAGCTCCCTAGTTGTAGAGACCCAGTACTTC. Using reference TRBV7-2 and TRBJ2-5 for the parts outside the CDR3, the full variable domain is GAGVSQSPSNKVTEKGKDVELRCDPISGHTALYWYRQSLGQGLEFLIYFQGNSAPDKSGLPSDRFSAERTGGSVSTLTIQRTQQEDSAVYLCASSSLVVETQYFGPGTRLLVL.